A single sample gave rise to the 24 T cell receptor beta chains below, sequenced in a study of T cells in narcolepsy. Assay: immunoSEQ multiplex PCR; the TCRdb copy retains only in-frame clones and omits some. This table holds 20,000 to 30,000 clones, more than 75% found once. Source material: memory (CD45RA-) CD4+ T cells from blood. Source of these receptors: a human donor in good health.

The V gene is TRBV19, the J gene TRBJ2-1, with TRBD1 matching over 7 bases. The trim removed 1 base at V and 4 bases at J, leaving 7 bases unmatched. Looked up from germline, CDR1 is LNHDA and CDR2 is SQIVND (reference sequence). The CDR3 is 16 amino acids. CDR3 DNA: TGTGCCAGTAGTATAGGGCCGAACAGGGGTTACAATGAGCAGTTCTTC. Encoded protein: CASSIGPNRGYNEQFF.

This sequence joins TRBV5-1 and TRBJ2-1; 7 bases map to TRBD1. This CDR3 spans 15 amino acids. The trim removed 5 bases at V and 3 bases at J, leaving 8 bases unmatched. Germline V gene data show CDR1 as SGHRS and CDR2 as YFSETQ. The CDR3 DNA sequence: TGCGCCAGCAGACAAGCAGGGGGTGACTACAATGAGCAGTTCTTC. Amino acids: CASRQAGGDYNEQFF.

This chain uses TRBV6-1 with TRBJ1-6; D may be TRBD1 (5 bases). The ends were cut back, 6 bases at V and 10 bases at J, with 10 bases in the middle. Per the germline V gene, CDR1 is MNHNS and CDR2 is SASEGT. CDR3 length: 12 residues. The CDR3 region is CASSATGSPLHF. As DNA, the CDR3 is TGTGCCAGCAGCGCTACAGGATCACCCCTCCACTTT.

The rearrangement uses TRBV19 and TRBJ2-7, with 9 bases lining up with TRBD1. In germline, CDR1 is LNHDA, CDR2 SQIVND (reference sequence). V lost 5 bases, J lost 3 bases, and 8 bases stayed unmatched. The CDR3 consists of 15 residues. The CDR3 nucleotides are TGTGCCAGTAGTCTCTCGGGACAGGGAAGCTACGAGCAGTACTTC. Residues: CASSLSGQGSYEQYF. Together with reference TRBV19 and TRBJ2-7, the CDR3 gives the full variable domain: DGGITQSPKYLFRKEGQNVTLSCEQNLNHDAMYWYRQDPGQGLRLIYYSQIVNDFQKGDIAEGYSVSREKKESFPLTVTSAQKNPTAFYLCASSLSGQGSYEQYFGPGTRLTVT.

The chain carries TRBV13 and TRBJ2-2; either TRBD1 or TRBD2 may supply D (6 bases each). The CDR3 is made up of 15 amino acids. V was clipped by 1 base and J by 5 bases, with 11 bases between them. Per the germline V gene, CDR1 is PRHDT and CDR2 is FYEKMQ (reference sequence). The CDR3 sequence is CASSLVTGATGELFF. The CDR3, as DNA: TGTGCCAGCAGCTTAGTGACGGGGGCTACCGGGGAGCTGTTTTTT.

CDR3 amino acids: CASSKGGGTYEQYF. CDR3 sequence (DNA): TGTGCCAGCAGCAAGGGAGGGGGGACCTACGAGCAGTACTTC. The V gene is TRBV9, the J gene TRBJ2-7, with D perhaps matching TRBD2 (7 bases). CDR3 size: 14 residues. Looked up from germline, CDR1 is SGDLS and CDR2 is YYNGEE. Trimming removed 4 bases from V and 2 bases from J, with 13 bases in between.

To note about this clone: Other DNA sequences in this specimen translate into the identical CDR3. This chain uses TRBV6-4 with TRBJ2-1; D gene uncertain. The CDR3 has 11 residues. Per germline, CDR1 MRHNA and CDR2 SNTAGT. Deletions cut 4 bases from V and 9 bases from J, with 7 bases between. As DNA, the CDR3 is TGTGCCAGCAGTGCGGGTAGTGAGCAGTTCTTC. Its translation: CASSAGSEQFF.

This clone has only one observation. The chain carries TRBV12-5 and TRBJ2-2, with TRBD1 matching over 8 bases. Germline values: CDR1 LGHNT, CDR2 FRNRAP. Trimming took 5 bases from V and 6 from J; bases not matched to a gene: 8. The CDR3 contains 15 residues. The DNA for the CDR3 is TGTGCTAGTGGTCCCCCAGGGGGCGCGTCCGGGGAGCTGTTTTTT. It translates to CASGPPGGASGELFF.

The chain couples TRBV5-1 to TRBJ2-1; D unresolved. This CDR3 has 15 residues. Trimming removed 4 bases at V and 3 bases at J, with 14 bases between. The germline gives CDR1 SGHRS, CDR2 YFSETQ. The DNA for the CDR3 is TGCGCCAGCAGCCTTCGGCCGGACCACTACAATGAGCAGTTCTTC. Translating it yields CASSLRPDHYNEQFF.

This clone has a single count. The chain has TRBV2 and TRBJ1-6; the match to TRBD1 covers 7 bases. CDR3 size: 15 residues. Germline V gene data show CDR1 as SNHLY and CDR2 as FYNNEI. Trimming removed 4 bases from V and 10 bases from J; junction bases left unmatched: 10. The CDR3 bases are TGTGCCAGCAGTGCGGGCAGGGGGACGCGGTCACCCCTCCACTTT. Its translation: CASSAGRGTRSPLHF.

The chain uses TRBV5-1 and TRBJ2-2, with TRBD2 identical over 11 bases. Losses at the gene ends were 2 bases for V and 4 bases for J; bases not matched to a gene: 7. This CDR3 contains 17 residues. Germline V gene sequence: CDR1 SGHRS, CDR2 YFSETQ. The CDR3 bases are TGCGCCAGCAGCTTTACTGTGACTAGCGGGGCCACCGGGGAGCTGTTTTTT. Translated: CASSFTVTSGATGELFF.

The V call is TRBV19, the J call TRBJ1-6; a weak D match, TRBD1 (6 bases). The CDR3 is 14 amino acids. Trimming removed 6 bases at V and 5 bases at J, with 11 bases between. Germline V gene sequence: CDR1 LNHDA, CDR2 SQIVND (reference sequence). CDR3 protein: CASRHRDNNSPLHF. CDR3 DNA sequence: TGTGCCAGTAGACACCGGGACAATAATTCACCCCTCCACTTT.

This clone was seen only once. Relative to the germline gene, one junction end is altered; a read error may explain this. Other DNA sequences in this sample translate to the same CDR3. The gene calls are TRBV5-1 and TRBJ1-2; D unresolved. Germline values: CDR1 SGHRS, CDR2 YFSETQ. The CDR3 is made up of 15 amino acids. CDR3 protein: CASSLGAGGNYGYTF. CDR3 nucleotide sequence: TGCGCCAGCAGCTTGGGGGCTGGCGGGAACTATGGTTACACCTTC.

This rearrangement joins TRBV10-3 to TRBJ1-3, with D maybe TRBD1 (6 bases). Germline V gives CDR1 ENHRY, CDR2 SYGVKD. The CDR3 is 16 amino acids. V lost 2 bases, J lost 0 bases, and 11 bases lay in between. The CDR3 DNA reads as TGTGCCATCAGTGAGGGGGGCCCTTCCTCTGGAAACACCATATATTTT. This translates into CAISEGGPSSGNTIYF.

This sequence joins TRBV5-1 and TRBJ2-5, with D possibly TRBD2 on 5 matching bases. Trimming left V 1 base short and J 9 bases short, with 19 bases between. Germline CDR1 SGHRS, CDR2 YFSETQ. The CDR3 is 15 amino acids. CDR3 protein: CASSLPSDGLGAQYF. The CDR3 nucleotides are TGCGCCAGCAGCTTGCCCAGCGACGGACTCGGGGCCCAGTACTTC.

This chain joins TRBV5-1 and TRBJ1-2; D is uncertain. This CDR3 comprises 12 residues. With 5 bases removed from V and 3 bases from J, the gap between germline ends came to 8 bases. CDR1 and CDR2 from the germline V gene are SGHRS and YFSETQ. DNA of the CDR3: TGCGCCAGCAGTCCCGAGTACTATGGCTACACCTTC. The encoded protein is CASSPEYYGYTF. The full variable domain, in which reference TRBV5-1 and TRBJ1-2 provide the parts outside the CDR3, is KAGVTQTPRYLIKTRGQQVTLSCSPISGHRSVSWYQQTPGQGLQFLFEYFSETQRNKGNFPGRFSGRQFSNSRSEMNVSTLELGDSALYLCASSPEYYGYTFGSGTRLTVV.

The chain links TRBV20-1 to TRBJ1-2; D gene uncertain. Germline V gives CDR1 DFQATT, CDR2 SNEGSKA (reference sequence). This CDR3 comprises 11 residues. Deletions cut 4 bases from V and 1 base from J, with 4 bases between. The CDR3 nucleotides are TGCAGTGCTACGGATAACTATGGCTACACCTTC. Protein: CSATDNYGYTF.

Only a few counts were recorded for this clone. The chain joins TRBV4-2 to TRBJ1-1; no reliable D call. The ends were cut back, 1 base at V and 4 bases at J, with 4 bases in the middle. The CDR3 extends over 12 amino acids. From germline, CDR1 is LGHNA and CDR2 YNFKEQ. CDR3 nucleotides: TGTGCCAGCAGCCAAGCGAGCACTGAAGCTTTCTTT. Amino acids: CASSQASTEAFF.

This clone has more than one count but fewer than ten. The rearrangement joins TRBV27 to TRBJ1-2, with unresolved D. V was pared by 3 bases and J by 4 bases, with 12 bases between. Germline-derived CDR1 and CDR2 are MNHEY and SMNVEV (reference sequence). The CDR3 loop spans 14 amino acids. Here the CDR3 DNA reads TGTGCCAGCAGTTTCGGAGGGTTCGGCTATGGCTACACCTTC. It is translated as CASSFGGFGYGYTF.

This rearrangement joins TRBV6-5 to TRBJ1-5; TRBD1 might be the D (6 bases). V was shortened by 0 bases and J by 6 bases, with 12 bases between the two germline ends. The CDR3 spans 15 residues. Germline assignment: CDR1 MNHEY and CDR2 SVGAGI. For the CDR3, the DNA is TGTGCCAGCAGTTACTCTACAGGGTTGAGTCAGCCCCAGCATTTT. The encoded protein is CASSYSTGLSQPQHF.

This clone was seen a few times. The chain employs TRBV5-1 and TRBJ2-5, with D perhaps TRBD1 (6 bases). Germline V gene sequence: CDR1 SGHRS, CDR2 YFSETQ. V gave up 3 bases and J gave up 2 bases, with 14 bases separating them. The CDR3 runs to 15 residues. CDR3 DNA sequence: TGCGCCAGCAGCTACACAAACAGGGAACAAGAGACCCAGTACTTC. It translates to CASSYTNREQETQYF.

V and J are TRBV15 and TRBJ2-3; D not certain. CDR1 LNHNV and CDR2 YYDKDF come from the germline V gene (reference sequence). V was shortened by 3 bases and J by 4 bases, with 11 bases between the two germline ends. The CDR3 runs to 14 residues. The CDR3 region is CATSRPMLADTQYF. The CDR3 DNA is TGTGCCACCAGCAGGCCCATGCTCGCAGATACGCAGTATTTT.

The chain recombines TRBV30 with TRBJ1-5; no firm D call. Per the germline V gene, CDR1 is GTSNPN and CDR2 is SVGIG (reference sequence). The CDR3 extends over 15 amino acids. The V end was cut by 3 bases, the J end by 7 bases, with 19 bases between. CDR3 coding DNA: TGTGCCTGGAGCCCCGCCCTGGGTAGGAGACAGCCCCAGCATTTT. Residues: CAWSPALGRRQPQHF.

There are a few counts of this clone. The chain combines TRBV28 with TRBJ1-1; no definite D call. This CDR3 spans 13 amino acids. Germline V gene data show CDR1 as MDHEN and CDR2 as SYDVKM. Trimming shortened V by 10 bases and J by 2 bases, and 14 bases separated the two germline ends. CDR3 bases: TGTGCCACCCTCCCGGGAGCCAACACTGAAGCTTTCTTT. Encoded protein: CATLPGANTEAFF.